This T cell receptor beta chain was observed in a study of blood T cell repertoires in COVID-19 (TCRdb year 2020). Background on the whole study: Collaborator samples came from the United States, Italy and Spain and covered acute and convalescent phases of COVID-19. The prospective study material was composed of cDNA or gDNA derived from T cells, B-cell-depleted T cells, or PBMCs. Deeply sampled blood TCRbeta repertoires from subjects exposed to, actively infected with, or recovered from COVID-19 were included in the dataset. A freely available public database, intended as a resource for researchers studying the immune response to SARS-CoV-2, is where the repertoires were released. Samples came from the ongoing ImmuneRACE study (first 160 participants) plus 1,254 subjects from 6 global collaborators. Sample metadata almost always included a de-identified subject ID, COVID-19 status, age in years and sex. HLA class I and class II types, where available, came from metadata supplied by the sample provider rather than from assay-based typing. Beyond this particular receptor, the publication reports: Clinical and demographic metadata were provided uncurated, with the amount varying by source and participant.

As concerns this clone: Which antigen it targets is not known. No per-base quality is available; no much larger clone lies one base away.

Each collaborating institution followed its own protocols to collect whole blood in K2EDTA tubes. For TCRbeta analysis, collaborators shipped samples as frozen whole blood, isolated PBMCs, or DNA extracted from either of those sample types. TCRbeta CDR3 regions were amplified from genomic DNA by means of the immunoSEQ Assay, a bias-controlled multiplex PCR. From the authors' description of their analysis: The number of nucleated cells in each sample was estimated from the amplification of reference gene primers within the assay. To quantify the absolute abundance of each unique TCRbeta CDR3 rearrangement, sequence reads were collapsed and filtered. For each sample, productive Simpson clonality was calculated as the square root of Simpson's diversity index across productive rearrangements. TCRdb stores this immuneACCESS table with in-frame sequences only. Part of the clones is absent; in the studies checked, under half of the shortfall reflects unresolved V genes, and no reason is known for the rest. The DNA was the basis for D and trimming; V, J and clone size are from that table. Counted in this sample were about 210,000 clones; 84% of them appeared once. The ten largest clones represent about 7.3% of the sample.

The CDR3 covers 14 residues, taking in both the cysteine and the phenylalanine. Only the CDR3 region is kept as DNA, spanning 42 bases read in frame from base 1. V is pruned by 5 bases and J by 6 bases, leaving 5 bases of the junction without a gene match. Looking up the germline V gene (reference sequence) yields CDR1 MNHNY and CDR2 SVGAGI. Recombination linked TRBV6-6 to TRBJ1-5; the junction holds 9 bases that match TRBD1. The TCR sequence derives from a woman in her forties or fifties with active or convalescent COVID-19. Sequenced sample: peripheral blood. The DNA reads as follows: TGTGCCAGCAGTATGGACAGGGGTGGTCAGCCCCAGCATTTT. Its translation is CASSMDRGGQPQHF.